The clone carrying this TCR beta chain was seen more than once but under ten times. Its antigen remains unknown. These data are taken from a study of CD8+ T cells in alopecia areata. Study results and limitations: Tofacitinib yielded significantly lower scalp clonality and fewer expanded CD8+ clones among the top 100.

The authors extracted RNA and reverse transcribed it into cDNA as the sequencing template. Some clones are missing from TCRdb's copy, which holds only in-frame ones; the method was immunoSEQ multiplex PCR. In the table there are around 180,000 clones, 64% of which are singletons. The treatment denotes: oral pan-JAK inhibitor, 5-10 mg twice daily. Germline V gene sequence: CDR1 MGHRA, CDR2 YSYEKL. This CDR3 comprises 16 residues. V shed 0 bases and J shed 3 bases, with 15 bases lying between them. The sequencing here drew on CD4+ T cells sorted from blood, taken around week 49, from a patient treated with tofacitinib. V and J are TRBV4-1 and TRBJ2-7, with a weak D call TRBD2 (6 bases). The receptor was isolated from a human donor with alopecia areata. CDR3 amino acids: CASSQDPTSQDYEQYF. Here the CDR3 DNA reads TGCGCCAGCAGCCAAGATCCTACTAGCCAAGACTACGAGCAGTACTTC.